These 20 T cell receptor beta chains were sequenced from one sample in a study of cytomegalovirus exposure and HLA in healthy donors. The assay was immunoSEQ multiplex PCR, and TCRdb's table has in-frame clones only and misses some. The sample holds about 110,000 clones; roughly 90% are singletons and the top ten take 1.4%. The sample taken for sequencing was PBMCs. These receptor sequences come from a woman in her twenties or thirties in good health and CMV-seropositive.

The chain has TRBV6-6 and TRBJ1-4; 9 bases fit TRBD1. CDR3 length equals 14 residues. V gave up 2 bases and J gave up 8 bases; unmatched junction bases: 3. The germline CDR1 and CDR2 sequences are MNHNY and SVGAGI (reference sequence). The CDR3 DNA follows: TGTGCCAGCAGTTACACGACAGGGGGGGAAAAACTGTTTTTT. Protein sequence: CASSYTTGGEKLFF.

This clone was picked up one time. J is TRBJ1-2 and V is TRBV2, with a possible D match to TRBD1 (6 bases). Trimming removed 2 bases at V and 5 bases at J, with 18 bases between. Germline-derived CDR1 and CDR2 are SNHLY and FYNNEI. CDR3 size: 16 residues. Written as DNA, the CDR3 is TGTGCCAGCAGTGAAAGAAATTGGGGGCAGGGTTATGGCTACACCTTC. Amino acids: CASSERNWGQGYGYTF.

This clone showed up just once. The chain combines TRBV4-3 with TRBJ2-1; D perhaps matches TRBD2 (6 bases). Looked up from germline, CDR1 is LGHNA and CDR2 is YSLEER. The germline V and J ends were trimmed by 0 bases and 9 bases, with 12 bases remaining between them. This CDR3 is built from 14 residues. CDR3 nucleotides: TGCGCCAGCAGCCAAGATCTCGCGGGATTTGAGCAGTTCTTC. Amino acids: CASSQDLAGFEQFF.

This chain joins TRBV6-1 and TRBJ1-5, with 8 bases lining up with TRBD1. This CDR3 comprises 16 residues. After removal of 3 bases from V and 6 bases from J, the junction contained 10 bases not matched to a gene. Per germline, CDR1 MNHNS and CDR2 SASEGT. The CDR3 DNA is TGTGCCAGCAGTGAGCCCCAGGGGGCGCTAGGTCAGCCCCAGCATTTT. It is translated as CASSEPQGALGQPQHF.

In its sample, this clone was seen a few times. The rearrangement joins TRBV29-1 to TRBJ1-2; 7 bases align to TRBD1. CDR1 is SQVTM and CDR2 is ANQGSEA in the germline V gene. The CDR3 runs 11 residues. V was clipped by 7 bases and J by 8 bases; unmatched bases: 7. CDR3 nucleotides: TGCAGCGCCGAAAACAGGGGCGGCTACACCTTC. Translating gives CSAENRGGYTF.

The chain is built from TRBV15 and TRBJ2-7; D gene unclear. V lost 0 bases and J lost 5, with 14 bases in between. The CDR3 covers 15 residues. CDR1 and CDR2 from the germline V gene are LNHNV and YYDKDF (reference sequence). CDR3 nucleotide sequence: TGTGCCACCAGCAGAGAGCTCCGTATTCCTAACGAGCAGTACTTC. Protein product: CATSRELRIPNEQYF.

The V gene is TRBV28, the J gene TRBJ2-7; the D is unclear. CDR1 MDHEN and CDR2 SYDVKM come from the germline V gene. The CDR3 contains 12 residues. Trimming left V 5 bases short and J 3 bases short, with 8 bases between. The CDR3 loop is CASSTPGYEQYF. DNA for the CDR3: TGTGCCAGCAGTACCCCCGGCTACGAGCAGTACTTC.

V gene TRBV30 combines with J gene TRBJ1-1; D is perhaps TRBD1 (6 bases). V lost 2 bases and J 1 base, leaving 17 bases between the germline ends. Per germline, CDR1 GTSNPN and CDR2 SVGIG (reference sequence). CDR3 length: 16 amino acids. This CDR3 reads CAWSPAGRGPNTEAFF. As DNA, the CDR3 is TGTGCCTGGAGTCCGGCCGGCAGGGGCCCGAACACTGAAGCTTTCTTT.

This clone occurred a few times. This chain joins TRBV19 and TRBJ1-6, with D perhaps matching TRBD1 (6 bases). This CDR3 is 15 amino acids long. V lost 6 bases and J 8 bases, leaving 17 bases between the germline ends. Germline V gene sequence: CDR1 LNHDA, CDR2 SQIVND (reference sequence). The CDR3 protein is CASRPTRGQYSPLHF. CDR3 nucleotides: TGTGCCAGTAGACCGACCCGGGGACAATATTCACCCCTCCACTTT.

V is TRBV7-2 and J is TRBJ2-3; tentative D call: TRBD1 (6 bases). CDR1 SGHTA and CDR2 FQGNSA come from the germline V gene. This CDR3 has 14 amino acids. Trimming shortened V by 1 base and J by 1 base, and 6 bases separated the two germline ends. The CDR3 DNA follows: TGTGCCAGCAGCTTAGGGACAGGCACAGATACGCAGTATTTT. Translated: CASSLGTGTDTQYF.

CDR3 in DNA: TGCGCCAGCAGCTTGGGGGACTCGGCCCCAGAGACCCAGTACTTC. It is translated as CASSLGDSAPETQYF. The chain uses TRBV5-1 and TRBJ2-5, with D maybe TRBD2 (6 bases). The CDR3 totals 15 residues. Germline lookup yields CDR1 SGHRS and CDR2 YFSETQ. V lost 0 bases to trimming and J lost 4 bases, with 13 bases between them.

The rearrangement joins TRBV18 to TRBJ2-2, with 8 bases lining up with TRBD2. The V segment lost 1 base and the J segment 7 bases; nucleotides outside the gene matches: 5. CDR1 is KGHSH and CDR2 is LQKENI in the germline V gene. The CDR3 is 15 residues long. The CDR3 loop is CASSPQSREDGELFF. For the CDR3, the DNA is TGTGCCAGCTCACCACAGTCGCGGGAGGACGGGGAGCTGTTTTTT.

The chain carries TRBV29-1 and TRBJ2-3; 10 bases are shared with TRBD2. The CDR3 totals 16 residues. Germline V gene lookup returns CDR1 SQVTM and CDR2 ANQGSEA. V dropped 7 bases and J dropped 4; count of bases not matched to a gene: 14. The DNA of the CDR3 is TGCAGCGCTGGAGGAGAGAGCGGGAGGGCCCCAGATACGCAGTATTTT. Protein sequence: CSAGGESGRAPDTQYF.

This chain joins TRBV4-1 and TRBJ2-7; 7 nucleotides match TRBD2. This CDR3 is 18 amino acids long. Germline-derived CDR1 and CDR2 are MGHRA and YSYEKL. V trimming: 8 bases; J trimming: 0 bases; junction bases outside the gene matches: 19. The CDR3 bases are TGCGCCAGCGCAGAAAACCATTTAAGCGGGGCCAACTCCTACGAGCAGTACTTC. This codes for CASAENHLSGANSYEQYF.

The V call is TRBV5-1, the J call TRBJ2-3; possible D gene TRBD1, 6 bases. The CDR3 extends over 15 amino acids. Trimming stripped 0 bases from V and 1 base from J, with 9 bases between. The germline V gene encodes CDR1 SGHRS and CDR2 YFSETQ. CDR3 in DNA: TGCGCCAGCAGCTTGGCGTACAGGGGCACAGATACGCAGTATTTT. Protein: CASSLAYRGTDTQYF.

The chain employs TRBV4-1 and TRBJ2-5; perhaps TRBD2 as D (5 bases). Trimming shortened V by 0 bases and J by 6 bases, and 11 bases separated the two germline ends. CDR1 and CDR2 (germline): MGHRA, YSYEKL. The CDR3 sequence is 14 residues long. The CDR3 nucleotides are TGCGCCAGCAGCCAAGACCCCGGGAAACAGACCCAGTACTTC. Protein sequence: CASSQDPGKQTQYF.

This sequence joins TRBV5-1 and TRBJ2-5; D is unclear. The CDR3 length is 14 residues. From germline, CDR1 is SGHRS and CDR2 YFSETQ. V lost 2 bases, J lost 1 base, and 9 bases lay in between. This CDR3 reads CASSLTSPQETQYF. CDR3 DNA: TGCGCCAGCAGCTTAACATCTCCCCAAGAGACCCAGTACTTC.

The V and J genes are TRBV7-2 and TRBJ2-1; 9 positions match TRBD1. V was pared by 3 bases and J by 2 bases, with 2 bases of the junction left unmatched. The CDR3 extends over 15 amino acids. Germline-derived CDR1 and CDR2 are SGHTA and FQGNSA. CDR3 sequence reads: CASSFRTGAYNEQFF. The CDR3 nucleotides are TGTGCCAGCAGCTTCAGGACAGGGGCCTACAATGAGCAGTTCTTC.

The rearrangement links TRBV5-1 to TRBJ1-5; 7 bases match TRBD1. With 1 base clipped from V and 4 bases from J, the junction kept 8 bases outside the gene matches. This CDR3 region has 16 residues. Per germline, CDR1 SGHRS and CDR2 YFSETQ. CDR3 nucleotides: TGCGCCAGCAGCTTGCTCCCGGGACAGCAAAATCAGCCCCAGCATTTT. Its protein product is CASSLLPGQQNQPQHF.

This clone has just a few counts. This chain uses TRBV19 with TRBJ2-7; D is ambiguous. V dropped 4 bases and J dropped 1 base, with 5 bases sitting between them. The CDR3 runs to 12 residues. Germline CDR1 and CDR2: LNHDA and SQIVND (reference sequence). The CDR3 DNA reads TGTGCCAGTAGTAAGACATCCTACGAGCAGTACTTC. Its protein is CASSKTSYEQYF.